The 19 T cell receptor beta chains presented below share a single source sample, sequenced in a study. Each CDR3 protein is one row after TCRdb ran MiXCR on the 5' RACE reads. Here the sample spans about 50,000 distinct CDR3 sequences, around a quarter being singletons. Source material: naive CD4+ T cells sorted from blood. The subset denotes: naive CD4+ T cells, CD4+CD45RA+CD25-. These receptor sequences come from a female donor with breast cancer.

This chain joins TRBV3-1 and TRBJ2-7; D gene unclear. Germline CDR1 and CDR2: LGHDT and YNNKEL (reference sequence). The length of the CDR3 is 11 residues. V dropped 1 base and J dropped 12 bases, with 10 bases sitting between them. The DNA of the CDR3 is TGTGCCAGCAGCCAAGGGGGTAAACGGTACTTC. Amino acid sequence: CASSQGGKRYF.

This clonotype appeared a few times. The gene calls are TRBV7-2 and TRBJ2-1; the D is unclear. The CDR3 runs 11 residues. Germline V lookup: CDR1 SGHTA, CDR2 FQGNSA. Trimming removed 1 base from V and 13 bases from J, with 8 bases in between. In DNA form, the CDR3 reads TGTGCCAGCAGCTTAGATTTAGTCCAGTTCTTC. It translates to CASSLDLVQFF.

In DNA form, the CDR3 reads TGCAGTGCTAGTTGGGTCAGGGCTGAAAAACTGTTTTTT. It specifies CSASWVRAEKLFF. The chain links TRBV20-1 to TRBJ1-4; D possibly corresponds to TRBD1 (5 bases). The CDR3 has 13 residues. Germline-derived CDR1 and CDR2 are DFQATT and SNEGSKA (reference sequence). V gave up 3 bases and J gave up 7 bases, with 12 bases separating them.

V usage is TRBV12-3 or TRBV12-4 and J usage is TRBJ2-7; TRBD1 matches 11 bases. The CDR3 is 16 residues long. J gave up 4 bases and V 7 bases, and 12 bases lay outside the gene matches. CDR3 DNA: TGTGCCAGCACCCCCCCACCCGGGACAGGGGGGTACGAGCAGTACTTC. Translating it yields CASTPPPGTGGYEQYF.

As for this clonotype: Germline is not matched at one junction end, which may reflect a read error. The rearrangement links TRBV6-1 to TRBJ2-1; D possibly matches TRBD1 or TRBD2 (6 bases each). The V gene's germline CDR1 is MNHNS and CDR2 SASEGT. This CDR3 region has 13 residues. The CDR3 nucleotides read TGTGCCAACAGTGATTCGCGCGGGACACAGCAGTTCTTC. Protein: CANSDSRGTQQFF.

This clonotype was counted only a few times. The chain employs TRBV9 and TRBJ2-5; no reliable D call. CDR3 length: 15 amino acids. CDR1 and CDR2 from the germline V gene are SGDLS and YYNGEE. V gave up 4 bases and J gave up 4 bases, with 17 bases separating them. The CDR3: CASSPQRQRGETQYF. The CDR3 bases are TGTGCCAGCAGCCCCCAGAGACAAAGAGGAGAGACCCAGTACTTC.

This chain links TRBV5-5 with TRBJ2-7; D is perhaps TRBD2 (6 bases). The germline V gene encodes CDR1 SGHKS and CDR2 YYEKEE (reference sequence). The V gene lost 1 base and the J gene lost 3 bases, with 11 bases spanning the gap. This CDR3 is 14 amino acids long. The CDR3 spells CASSLTGTHYEQYF. The CDR3 DNA follows: TGTGCCAGCAGCTTGACCGGGACTCACTACGAGCAGTACTTC.

This clonotype was found a few times. The gene calls are TRBV20-1 and TRBJ1-2; tentative D call: TRBD1 (5 bases). The V gene's germline CDR1 is DFQATT and CDR2 SNEGSKA (reference sequence). Trimming left V 0 bases short and J 5 bases short, with 19 bases between. The CDR3 runs 16 residues. CDR3: CSARDHLGQGGYGYTF. In DNA form, the CDR3 reads TGCAGTGCTAGAGATCATCTGGGGCAGGGAGGATATGGCTACACCTTC.

This clonotype has at least ten counts. This chain uses TRBV4-2 with TRBJ2-5; either TRBD1 or TRBD2 may supply D (6 bases each). The CDR3 contains 13 residues. CDR1 LGHNA and CDR2 YNFKEQ come from the germline V gene. Trimming took 6 bases from V and 3 from J, leaving 11 bases between them. The CDR3 bases are TGTGCCAGCAGAGGGGGGCTCGAAGAGACCCAGTACTTC. Residues: CASRGGLEETQYF.

This clonotype was counted a few times. This sequence joins TRBV5-5 and TRBJ2-7, with D unresolved. Germline assignment: CDR1 SGHKS and CDR2 YYEKEE (reference sequence). V lost 0 bases, J lost 5 bases, and 3 bases lay in between. The CDR3 consists of 11 residues. This chain's CDR3 is CASSLGDEQYF. The CDR3 DNA is TGTGCCAGCAGCTTGGGGGACGAGCAGTACTTC.

The V gene is TRBV27, the J gene TRBJ2-3; weak D call: TRBD2 (5 bases). Germline lookup yields CDR1 MNHEY and CDR2 SMNVEV (reference sequence). Between the trimmed V and J ends, which lost 6 bases and 4 bases, there was a span of 8 bases. The CDR3 length is 12 residues. The CDR3 spells CASRAGADTQYF. The CDR3 region has the DNA TGTGCCAGCAGGGCGGGCGCAGATACGCAGTATTTT.

As regards this clonotype: Germline and junction disagree at one end, which may indicate a read error. This sequence joins TRBV6-6 and TRBJ2-5; D possibly corresponds to TRBD2 (5 bases). The CDR3 consists of 12 residues. Germline CDR1 is MNHNY and CDR2 is SVGAGI (reference sequence). CDR3 loop: CASSQSGETQCF. The CDR3 DNA is TGTGCCAGCAGCCAATCCGGGGAGACCCAGTGCTTC.

Only a few counts were recorded for this clonotype. This chain joins TRBV4-1 and TRBJ2-7; TRBD2 matches at 16 bases. Germline-derived CDR1 and CDR2 are MGHRA and YSYEKL. Trimming removed 3 bases from V and 2 bases from J; junction bases left unmatched: 1. This CDR3 is built from 16 residues. The CDR3 reads CASSQGTSGGAYEQYF. DNA of the CDR3: TGCGCCAGCAGCCAGGGGACTAGCGGGGGGGCCTACGAGCAGTACTTC.

Here the CDR3 reads CASSSSSANTGELFF. CDR3 sequence (DNA): TGTGCCAGCAGCTCCTCTAGCGCGAACACCGGGGAGCTGTTTTTT. The rearrangement joins TRBV9 to TRBJ2-2, with D possibly being TRBD2 (6 bases). From germline, CDR1 is SGDLS and CDR2 YYNGEE. V was shortened by 4 bases and J by 0 bases, with 10 bases between the two germline ends. The CDR3 length is 15 residues.

The genes are TRBV9 and TRBJ1-2, with 7 positions matching TRBD1. Looked up from germline, CDR1 is SGDLS and CDR2 is YYNGEE. The length of the CDR3 is 16 residues. V shed 6 bases and J 5 bases; nucleotides not matched to a gene: 16. The CDR3 DNA is TGTGCCAGCACCCCAGGAAGTGCGGACAGGAAATATGGCTACACCTTC. It codes for CASTPGSADRKYGYTF.

The chain couples TRBV20-1 to TRBJ2-7; D perhaps matches TRBD1 (5 bases). This CDR3 has 12 amino acids. Germline V gene lookup returns CDR1 DFQATT and CDR2 SNEGSKA (reference sequence). The V gene lost 4 bases and the J gene lost 2 bases, with 9 bases spanning the gap. The CDR3 region is CSATGNAYEQYF. In DNA, the CDR3 is TGCAGTGCTACAGGGAATGCCTACGAGCAGTACTTC.

This clonotype was seen a few times. The gene calls are TRBV7-2 and TRBJ2-5; TRBD2 agrees at 10 bases. V was pared by 8 bases and J by 1 base, with 7 bases of the junction left unmatched. CDR3 length equals 15 residues. Germline loops: CDR1 SGHTA, CDR2 FQGNSA. In DNA, the CDR3 is TGTGCCAGCGGCCGTAGCGGGGGGACCCAAGAGACCCAGTACTTC. It codes for CASGRSGGTQETQYF. The full variable domain, in which reference TRBV7-2 and TRBJ2-5 provide the parts outside the CDR3, is GAGVSQSPSNKVTEKGKDVELRCDPISGHTALYWYRQSLGQGLEFLIYFQGNSAPDKSGLPSDRFSAERTGGSVSTLTIQRTQQEDSAVYLCASGRSGGTQETQYFGPGTRLLVL.

The J gene is TRBJ1-1, the V gene TRBV29-1, with no clear D. Trimming cost V 7 bases and J 1 base, with 13 bases left between them. This CDR3 has 13 residues. Germline CDR1 SQVTM, CDR2 ANQGSEA. This CDR3 is CSGTGRSNTEAFF. The CDR3 DNA follows: TGCAGCGGTACGGGCCGTTCGAACACTGAAGCTTTCTTT.

V usage is TRBV5-1 and J usage is TRBJ2-1; tentative D call: TRBD2 (5 bases). The germline V gene has CDR1 SGHRS and CDR2 YFSETQ. The CDR3 contains 13 residues. Trimming cost V 2 bases and J 6 bases, with 9 bases left between them. CDR3 protein: CASSFRRSNEQFF. CDR3 nucleotides: TGCGCCAGCAGCTTTAGGAGGTCCAATGAGCAGTTCTTC.